This T cell receptor (beta chain) was identified in a study of blood T cell repertoires in COVID-19. About the research overall: Nucleic acid was either cDNA or gDNA, and it came from T cells, B-cell-depleted T cells, or PBMCs.

Authors' methods: Estimation of nucleated cell counts was performed using reference gene primer amplification. Clones were read by immunoSEQ multiplex PCR, and TCRdb kept only the in-frame ones, dropping some. That table supplies the V and J calls and clone size; D and trimming were determined from the DNA. The table records fewer than 250,000 clones, 80% of them present only once. The age range of participants was about 18 to 100 years, with residence in 20 to 25 US areas. Participant-given clinical history determined each cohort assignment. CDR3 length equals 12 residues. In germline, CDR1 is GTSNPN, CDR2 SVGIG (reference sequence). The V and J ends lost 5 bases and 1 base respectively, with 8 bases between them.

This receptor was taken from a woman aged 35 to 49 with acute COVID-19. V and J are TRBV30 and TRBJ1-1; D call uncertain. Sequencing was performed on PBMCs or T cells enriched from blood (not recorded which). This chain's CDR3 is CAWGLANTEAFF. For the CDR3, the DNA is TGTGCCTGGGGACTGGCGAACACTGAAGCTTTCTTT.